Listed here are 32 T cell receptor beta chains from one sample, sequenced in a study of blood T cell repertoires in COVID-19. TCRdb keeps only in-frame clones here, not all; method: immunoSEQ multiplex PCR. The sample holds over 200,000 clones, about 90% seen once. What was sequenced was PBMCs or T cells enriched from blood (not recorded which). The receptor set was obtained from a woman between 45 and 65 years old in a cohort exposed to, infected with or recovered from COVID-19 (not recorded which).

V is TRBV5-5 and J is TRBJ2-5; 8 bases align to TRBD1. In germline, CDR1 is SGHKS, CDR2 YYEKEE (reference sequence). The junction had 15 bases not matched to a gene; V was cut back by 4 bases and J by 4 bases. This CDR3 is 17 amino acids long. The CDR3 reads CASSTGSQGARGETQYF. In DNA form, the CDR3 reads TGTGCCAGCAGCACTGGGAGCCAGGGGGCTCGAGGAGAGACCCAGTACTTC. The full variable domain, with the rest looked up from reference TRBV5-5 and TRBJ2-5, is DAGVTQSPTHLIKTRGQQVTLRCSPISGHKSVSWYQQVLGQGPQFIFQYYEKEERGRGNFPDRFSARQFPNYSSELNVNALLLGDSALYLCASSTGSQGARGETQYFGPGTRLLVL.

This chain connects TRBV3-1 (or the pseudogene TRBV3-2) to TRBJ1-2; TRBD1 might be the D (6 bases). From germline, CDR1 is LGHDT and CDR2 YNNKEL (reference sequence). The ends were cut back, 3 bases at V and 5 bases at J, with 25 bases in the middle. The CDR3 covers 18 residues. The CDR3 region has the DNA TGTGCCAGCAGCCAGTTCCGGGACACGTTAGGTCGCGGGTATGGCTACACCTTC. The encoded protein is CASSQFRDTLGRGYGYTF.

The chain is built from TRBV5-6 and TRBJ2-1; 13 positions match TRBD2. Trimming removed 0 bases from V and 16 bases from J; junction bases left unmatched: 4. CDR1 and CDR2 from the germline V gene are SGHDT and YYEEEE. There are 13 residues in the CDR3. This chain's CDR3 is CASSLVTSGGPFF. The CDR3 DNA reads as TGTGCCAGCAGCTTGGTGACTAGCGGGGGGCCTTTCTTC.

This rearrangement joins TRBV15 to TRBJ1-4; maybe TRBD1 (5 bases). In germline, CDR1 is LNHNV, CDR2 YYDKDF (reference sequence). The CDR3 runs 16 residues. Trimming left V 0 bases short and J 8 bases short, with 16 bases between. The CDR3 bases are TGTGCCACCAGCAGAGACACCCTCGGGGGAATGGAAAAACTGTTTTTT. It codes for CATSRDTLGGMEKLFF. Full variable domain (rest looked up from reference TRBV15 and TRBJ1-4): DAMVIQNPRYQVTQFGKPVTLSCSQTLNHNVMYWYQQKSSQAPKLLFHYYDKDFNNEADTPDNFQSRRPNTSFCFLDIRSPGLGDTAMYLCATSRDTLGGMEKLFFGSGTQLSVL.

V gene TRBV6-5 combines with J gene TRBJ1-1; D possibly corresponds to TRBD1 (6 bases). Trimming stripped 2 bases from V and 10 bases from J, with 11 bases between. The germline V gene has CDR1 MNHEY and CDR2 SVGAGI. This CDR3 region has 12 residues. CDR3 bases: TGTGCCAGCAGTTACAGGACAGCCCGAGCTTTCTTT. Amino acid sequence: CASSYRTARAFF.

The CDR3 region has the DNA TGTGCCAGCAGTCGATCCGGGCCATCGGCGGGCGAGCAGTACTTC. Translated: CASSRSGPSAGEQYF. This chain uses TRBV7-9 with TRBJ2-7, with D possibly matching TRBD2 (5 bases). This CDR3 has 15 amino acids. V was pared by 6 bases and J by 6 bases, with 21 bases between. Germline lookup yields CDR1 SEHNR and CDR2 FQNEAQ (reference sequence).

The chain links TRBV19 to TRBJ1-2, with D hard to call. The germline V and J ends were trimmed by 5 bases and 1 base, with 11 bases remaining between them. CDR1 is LNHDA, CDR2 SQIVND, per germline (reference sequence). The CDR3 covers 14 residues. DNA of the CDR3: TGTGCCAGTAGTCCCCTCCCGGGTAACTATGGCTACACCTTC. Translation gives CASSPLPGNYGYTF.

The chain couples TRBV4-1 to TRBJ2-1; 7 nucleotides line up with TRBD1. The CDR3 spans 14 residues. Germline V gene sequence: CDR1 MGHRA, CDR2 YSYEKL. V lost 9 bases, J lost 3 bases, and 8 bases stayed unmatched. This chain's CDR3 is CASMPGQSYNEQFF. In nucleotides, the CDR3 is TGCGCCAGTATGCCGGGACAGAGCTACAATGAGCAGTTCTTC.

V and J are TRBV18 and TRBJ2-7; 7 positions agree with TRBD2. V lost 1 base to trimming and J lost 0 bases; unmatched junction nucleotides: 3. CDR1 and CDR2 (germline): KGHSH, LQKENI. The CDR3 contains 15 residues. CDR3 sequence: CASSPRAGSSYEQYF. DNA for the CDR3: TGTGCCAGCTCACCACGAGCGGGGAGCTCCTACGAGCAGTACTTC.

The rearrangement links TRBV4-3 to TRBJ2-7, with TRBD1 identical over 7 bases. The CDR3 has 14 amino acids. The J segment lost 0 bases and the V segment lost 1 base, leaving 0 bases of the junction unmatched. Germline CDR1 LGHNA, CDR2 YSLEER. The CDR3 DNA reads as TGCGCCAGCAGCCAAGGGGACAGCTCCTACGAGCAGTACTTC. The encoded protein is CASSQGDSSYEQYF.

This sequence joins TRBV7-9 and TRBJ1-1; 9 positions match TRBD1. Germline values: CDR1 SEHNR, CDR2 FQNEAQ (reference sequence). V was clipped by 3 bases and J by 1 base; unmatched bases: 12. The CDR3 is made up of 18 amino acids. The CDR3 nucleotides are TGTGCCAGCAGCTTTATGCACAGGGGGCTGTTGTGGAACACTGAAGCTTTCTTT. Translating gives CASSFMHRGLLWNTEAFF.

This clone was seen only a few times. The rearrangement links TRBV27 to TRBJ1-2; D is perhaps TRBD1 (6 bases). Per germline, CDR1 MNHEY and CDR2 SMNVEV (reference sequence). V dropped 5 bases and J dropped 5 bases, with 15 bases sitting between them. This CDR3 is 14 amino acids long. CDR3 in amino acids: CASSDVQGEYGYTF. CDR3 sequence (DNA): TGTGCCAGCAGTGACGTACAGGGAGAGTATGGCTACACCTTC.

The J gene is TRBJ1-5, the V gene TRBV4-2; 9 bases map to TRBD1. The V segment lost 2 bases and the J segment 2 bases; nucleotides outside the gene matches: 7. The CDR3 is 17 residues long. Germline CDR1 is LGHNA and CDR2 is YNFKEQ. CDR3 DNA sequence: TGTGCCAGCAGCCAAAACGTACAGGGGGCAGGCAATCAGCCCCAGCATTTT. This encodes CASSQNVQGAGNQPQHF.

The CDR3 region has the DNA TGTGCCAGCAGTACCCTGTTGAACAGGGAGTTGAGTTCCTACAATGAGCAGTTCTTC. Encoded protein: CASSTLLNRELSSYNEQFF. The V and J genes are TRBV5-4 and TRBJ2-1; weak D call: TRBD1 (6 bases). There are 19 residues in the CDR3. Germline CDR1 is SGHNT and CDR2 is YYREEE (reference sequence). Deletions cut 5 bases from V and 1 base from J, with 25 bases between.

This chain connects TRBV5-4 to TRBJ2-3, with D possibly being TRBD1 (6 bases). V gave up 4 bases and J gave up 5 bases, with 20 bases separating them. Germline CDR1 and CDR2: SGHNT and YYREEE (reference sequence). This CDR3 has 16 residues. CDR3 sequence reads: CASSPRDTAPIDTQYF. In DNA, the CDR3 is TGTGCCAGCAGCCCCCGGGACACAGCCCCAATAGATACGCAGTATTTT. Looking up the rest from reference TRBV5-4 and TRBJ2-3 gives the full variable domain: ETGVTQSPTHLIKTRGQQVTLRCSSQSGHNTVSWYQQALGQGPQFIFQYYREEENGRGNFPPRFSGLQFPNYSSELNVNALELDDSALYLCASSPRDTAPIDTQYFGPGTRLTVL.

The V call is TRBV7-9, the J call TRBJ2-2; 9 nucleotides match TRBD1. V lost 5 bases and J lost 4; bases outside the gene matches: 8. The CDR3 totals 16 residues. Germline lookup yields CDR1 SEHNR and CDR2 FQNEAQ (reference sequence). CDR3 in amino acids: CASSVTGGWGTGELFF. The CDR3 nucleotides are TGTGCCAGCAGCGTAACAGGGGGCTGGGGCACCGGGGAGCTGTTTTTT.

The gene calls are TRBV6-5 and TRBJ2-1, with TRBD1 identical over 7 bases. The J segment lost 12 bases and the V segment lost 6 bases, leaving 14 bases of the junction unmatched. The length of the CDR3 is 14 residues. Germline values: CDR1 MNHEY, CDR2 SVGAGI. CDR3 coding DNA: TGTGCCAGCAGACCCGAGTTGACAGGGTTTGGGCAGTTCTTC. This encodes CASRPELTGFGQFF.

In this sample, this clone turned up a few times. The chain couples TRBV24-1 to TRBJ1-5, with D possibly TRBD1 on 5 matching bases. Germline CDR1 and CDR2: KGHDR and SFDVKD. The CDR3 spans 13 residues. Trimming took 5 bases from V and 7 from J, leaving 11 bases between them. CDR3 protein: CATSAGGRQPQHF. The CDR3 nucleotides are TGTGCCACCAGTGCCGGGGGTCGGCAGCCCCAGCATTTT.

The chain joins TRBV4-2 to TRBJ2-3, with D possibly being TRBD2 (7 bases). Deletions cut 3 bases from V and 1 base from J, with 23 bases between. Germline-derived CDR1 and CDR2 are LGHNA and YNFKEQ. The CDR3 covers 19 residues. CDR3 residues: CASSQDDPWVGGRTDTQYF. The CDR3 DNA reads TGTGCCAGCAGCCAGGATGATCCTTGGGTGGGGGGGCGCACAGATACGCAGTATTTT.

V is TRBV4-2 and J is TRBJ2-2; 7 nucleotides agree with TRBD1. The CDR3 contains 17 residues. V was pared by 4 bases and J by 1 base, with 9 bases of the junction left unmatched. Germline V gene lookup returns CDR1 LGHNA and CDR2 YNFKEQ. The CDR3 spells CASSPLGRQGNTGELFF. CDR3 DNA sequence: TGTGCCAGCAGCCCCTTAGGTCGACAGGGGAACACCGGGGAGCTGTTTTTT.

The chain employs TRBV7-2 and TRBJ1-1, with TRBD1 matching 9 bases. In germline, CDR1 is SGHTA, CDR2 FQGNSA. The CDR3 sequence is 13 residues long. V was clipped by 7 bases and J by 3 bases; unmatched bases: 3. The CDR3 protein is CASNRGRDTEAFF. In DNA form, the CDR3 reads TGTGCCAGCAACAGGGGGCGCGACACTGAAGCTTTCTTT.

As DNA, the CDR3 is TGCGCCAGCAGTCCAGGACAGGACACCGGGGAGCTGTTTTTT. Its translation is CASSPGQDTGELFF. This chain links TRBV10-1 with TRBJ2-2; 7 bases map to TRBD1. The CDR3 sequence is 14 residues long. CDR1 and CDR2 (germline): WNHNN, SYGVQD (reference sequence). After removal of 5 bases from V and 3 bases from J, the junction contained 3 bases not matched to a gene.

The chain joins TRBV18 to TRBJ1-1; TRBD1 agrees at 7 bases. Germline V lookup: CDR1 KGHSH, CDR2 LQKENI. This CDR3 contains 14 residues. V was clipped by 4 bases and J by 2 bases; unmatched bases: 4. The DNA for the CDR3 is TGTGCCAGCTCACTGGGACAGTTTAACACTGAAGCTTTCTTT. Residues: CASSLGQFNTEAFF.

CDR3 bases: TGCAGTGCTAGTGACGGGGGCACTGAAGCTTTCTTT. Translating it yields CSASDGGTEAFF. V gene TRBV20-1 combines with J gene TRBJ1-1; possibly TRBD1 for D (5 bases). Germline values: CDR1 DFQATT, CDR2 SNEGSKA (reference sequence). Deletions cut 3 bases from V and 4 bases from J, with 9 bases between. The CDR3 has 12 residues.

There are a few counts of this clone. The genes are TRBV21-1 and TRBJ1-5. TRBV21-1 is reported as a pseudogene. CDR3 length equals 14 residues. CDR3 sequence (DNA): TGTGCCAGCAGCAAAGCGAGCGGCAATCAGCCCCAGCATTTT. Residues: CASSKASGNQPQHF.

The chain recombines TRBV4-3 with TRBJ1-6; D possibly corresponds to TRBD1 (6 bases). CDR3 length equals 16 residues. With 6 bases removed from V and 0 bases from J, the gap between germline ends came to 12 bases. CDR1 is LGHNA and CDR2 is YSLEER in the germline V gene. The chain's CDR3 is CASRNREASYNSPLHF. Written as DNA, the CDR3 is TGCGCCAGCAGAAACAGGGAAGCCTCCTATAATTCACCCCTCCACTTT.

The rearrangement links TRBV19 to TRBJ1-1, with 7 bases identical to TRBD1. V shed 2 bases and J 6 bases; nucleotides not matched to a gene: 3. Looked up from germline, CDR1 is LNHDA and CDR2 is SQIVND (reference sequence). This CDR3 contains 13 residues. The CDR3 loop reads CASSIRGLAEAFF. The CDR3 DNA follows: TGTGCCAGTAGTATAAGGGGGCTGGCTGAAGCTTTCTTT.

The chain recombines TRBV6-5 with TRBJ1-2; D is uncertain. The CDR3 length is 15 residues. Germline-derived CDR1 and CDR2 are MNHEY and SVGAGI. V lost 2 bases to trimming and J lost 1 base, with 11 bases between them. CDR3 residues: CASSYASGGNYGYTF. The CDR3 DNA follows: TGTGCCAGCAGTTACGCTTCGGGTGGTAACTATGGCTACACCTTC.

CDR3 coding DNA: TGTGCCATCAGTGCACAGGGGCCGGCAATGAACACTGAAGCTTTCTTT. Protein sequence: CAISAQGPAMNTEAFF. The rearrangement joins TRBV10-3 to TRBJ1-1; 7 bases are shared with TRBD1. The V segment lost 4 bases and the J segment 0 bases; nucleotides outside the gene matches: 8. The CDR3 covers 16 residues. Germline CDR1 and CDR2: ENHRY and SYGVKD.

The rearrangement links TRBV30 to TRBJ2-1, with D perhaps TRBD2 (6 bases). The CDR3 extends over 13 amino acids. Trimming stripped 0 bases from V and 10 bases from J, with 13 bases between. Looked up from germline, CDR1 is GTSNPN and CDR2 is SVGIG (reference sequence). CDR3 sequence: CAWSVISSAEQFF. In DNA, the CDR3 is TGTGCCTGGAGTGTAATATCTAGCGCGGAGCAGTTCTTC.

Here the CDR3 DNA reads TGCGCCAGCGGAGCACGTCCCGAAGGTGGCTACACCTTC. Its protein product is CASGARPEGGYTF. The rearrangement links TRBV10-1 to TRBJ1-2; unclear D gene. Germline CDR1 and CDR2: WNHNN and SYGVQD (reference sequence). The V gene lost 8 bases and the J gene lost 7 bases, with 17 bases spanning the gap. The CDR3 is made up of 13 amino acids.

The chain recombines TRBV19 with TRBJ1-2, with no clear D. V was trimmed by 5 bases and J by 7 bases, leaving 17 bases between them. In germline, CDR1 is LNHDA, CDR2 SQIVND (reference sequence). The CDR3 loop spans 14 amino acids. CDR3 residues: CASSPAAIRGGYTF. The CDR3 DNA reads TGTGCCAGTAGTCCCGCAGCCATCCGGGGTGGCTACACCTTC. Full variable domain (outside the CDR3, taken from reference TRBV19 and TRBJ1-2): DGGITQSPKYLFRKEGQNVTLSCEQNLNHDAMYWYRQDPGQGLRLIYYSQIVNDFQKGDIAEGYSVSREKKESFPLTVTSAQKNPTAFYLCASSPAAIRGGYTFGSGTRLTVV.